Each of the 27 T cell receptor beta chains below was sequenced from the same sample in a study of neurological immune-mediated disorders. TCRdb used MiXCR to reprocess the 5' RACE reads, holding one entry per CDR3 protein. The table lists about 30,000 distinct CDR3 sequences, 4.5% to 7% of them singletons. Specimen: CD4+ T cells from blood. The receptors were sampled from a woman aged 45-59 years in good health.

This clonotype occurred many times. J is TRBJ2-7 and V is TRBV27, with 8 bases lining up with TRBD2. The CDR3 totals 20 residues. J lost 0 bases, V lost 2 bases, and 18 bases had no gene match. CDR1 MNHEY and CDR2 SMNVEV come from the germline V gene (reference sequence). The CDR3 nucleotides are TGTGCCAGCAGTTTACAGCCCCTGGGTAGCGGGGTGCTGAGCTCCTACGAGCAGTACTTC. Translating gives CASSLQPLGSGVLSSYEQYF.

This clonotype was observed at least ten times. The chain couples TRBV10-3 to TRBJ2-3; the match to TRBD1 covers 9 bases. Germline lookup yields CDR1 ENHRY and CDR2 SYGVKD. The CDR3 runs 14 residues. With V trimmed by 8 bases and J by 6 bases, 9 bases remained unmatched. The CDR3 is CAIGDRENQDTQYF. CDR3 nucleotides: TGTGCCATCGGGGACAGGGAAAACCAGGATACGCAGTATTTT.

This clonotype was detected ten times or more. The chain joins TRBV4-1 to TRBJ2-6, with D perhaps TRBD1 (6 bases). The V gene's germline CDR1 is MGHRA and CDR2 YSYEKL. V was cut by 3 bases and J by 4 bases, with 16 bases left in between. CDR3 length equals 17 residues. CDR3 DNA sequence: TGCGCCAGCAGCCAGCCTTTCGGGACACCCGGGGCCAACGTCCTGACTTTC. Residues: CASSQPFGTPGANVLTF.

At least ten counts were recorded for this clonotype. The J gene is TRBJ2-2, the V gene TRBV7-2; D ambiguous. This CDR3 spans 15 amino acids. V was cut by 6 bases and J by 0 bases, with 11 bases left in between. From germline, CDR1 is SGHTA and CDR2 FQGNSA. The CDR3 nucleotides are TGTGCCAGCAGACAAGACTTGTCGAACACCGGGGAGCTGTTTTTT. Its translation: CASRQDLSNTGELFF.

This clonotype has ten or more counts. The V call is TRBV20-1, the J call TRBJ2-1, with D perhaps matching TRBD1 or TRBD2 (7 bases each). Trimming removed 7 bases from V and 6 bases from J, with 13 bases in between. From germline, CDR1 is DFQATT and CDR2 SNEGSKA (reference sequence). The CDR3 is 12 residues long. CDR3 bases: TGCAGTGAGCAGGGGGGGATCAATGAGCAGTTCTTC. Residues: CSEQGGINEQFF.

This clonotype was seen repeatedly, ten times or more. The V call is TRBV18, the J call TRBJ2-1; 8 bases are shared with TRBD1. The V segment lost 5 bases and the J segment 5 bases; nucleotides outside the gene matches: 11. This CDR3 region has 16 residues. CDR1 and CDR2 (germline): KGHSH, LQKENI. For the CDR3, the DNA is TGTGCCAGCTCAGCTCCGGACAGGGCTAGGAACAATGAGCAGTTCTTC. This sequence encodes CASSAPDRARNNEQFF.

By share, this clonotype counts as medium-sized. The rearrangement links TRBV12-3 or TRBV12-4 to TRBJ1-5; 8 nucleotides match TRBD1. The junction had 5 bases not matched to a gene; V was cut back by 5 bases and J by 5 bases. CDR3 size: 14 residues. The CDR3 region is CASSPPGGHQPQHF. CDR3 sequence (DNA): TGTGCCAGCAGTCCGCCAGGGGGCCATCAGCCCCAGCATTTT.

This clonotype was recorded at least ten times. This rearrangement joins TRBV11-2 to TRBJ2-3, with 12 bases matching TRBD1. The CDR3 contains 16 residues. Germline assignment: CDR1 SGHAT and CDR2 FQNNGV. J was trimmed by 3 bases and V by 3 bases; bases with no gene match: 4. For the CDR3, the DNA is TGTGCCAGCAGCTTCATGGGACAGGGGGCAACAGATACGCAGTATTTT. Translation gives CASSFMGQGATDTQYF.

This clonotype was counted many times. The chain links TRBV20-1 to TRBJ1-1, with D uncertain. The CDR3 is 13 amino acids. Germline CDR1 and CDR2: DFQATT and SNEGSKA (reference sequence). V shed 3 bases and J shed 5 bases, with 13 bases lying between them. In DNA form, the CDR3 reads TGCAGTGCTAGGCCGGGGTATGAGACTGAAGCTTTCTTT. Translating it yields CSARPGYETEAFF.

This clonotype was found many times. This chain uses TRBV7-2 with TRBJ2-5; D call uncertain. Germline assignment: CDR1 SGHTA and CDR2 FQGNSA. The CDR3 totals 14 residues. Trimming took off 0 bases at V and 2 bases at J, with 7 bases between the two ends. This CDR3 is CASSLAGSQETQYF. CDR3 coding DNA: TGTGCCAGCAGCTTAGCGGGCAGTCAAGAGACCCAGTACTTC.

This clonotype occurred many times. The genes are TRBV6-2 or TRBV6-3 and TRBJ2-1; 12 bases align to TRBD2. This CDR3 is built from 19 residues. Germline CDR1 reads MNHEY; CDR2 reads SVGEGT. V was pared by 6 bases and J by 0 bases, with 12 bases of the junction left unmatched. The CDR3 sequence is CASRKLAGGPPSSYNEQFF. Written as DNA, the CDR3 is TGTGCCAGCAGAAAGCTAGCGGGAGGGCCCCCAAGCTCCTACAATGAGCAGTTCTTC.

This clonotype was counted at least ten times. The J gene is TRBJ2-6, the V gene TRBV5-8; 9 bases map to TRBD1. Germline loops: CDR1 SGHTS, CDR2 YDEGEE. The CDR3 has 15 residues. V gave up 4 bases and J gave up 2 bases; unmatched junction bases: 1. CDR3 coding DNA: TGTGCCAGCAGCCGGACAGGGGCTGGGGCCAACGTCCTGACTTTC. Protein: CASSRTGAGANVLTF.

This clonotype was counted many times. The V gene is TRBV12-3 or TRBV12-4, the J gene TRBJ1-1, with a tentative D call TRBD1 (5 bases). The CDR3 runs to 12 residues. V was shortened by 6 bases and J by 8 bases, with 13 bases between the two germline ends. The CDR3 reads CASSPFGAEAFF. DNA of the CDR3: TGTGCCAGCAGCCCATTTGGGGCGGAAGCTTTCTTT.

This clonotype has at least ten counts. The DNA for the CDR3 is TGCAGCGTTTTAATTATACCGGGGGCGGACACTGAAGCTTTCTTT. This translates into CSVLIIPGADTEAFF. The chain couples TRBV29-1 to TRBJ1-1; maybe TRBD1 (6 bases). Germline-derived CDR1 and CDR2 are SQVTM and ANQGSEA. The V end lost 5 bases, the J end lost 3 bases, and 19 bases lay between the germline ends. CDR3 length: 15 residues.

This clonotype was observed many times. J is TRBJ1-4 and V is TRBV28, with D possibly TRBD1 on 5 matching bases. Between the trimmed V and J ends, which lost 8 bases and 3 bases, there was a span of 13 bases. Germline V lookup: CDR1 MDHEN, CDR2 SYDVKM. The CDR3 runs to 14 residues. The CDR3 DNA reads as TGTGCCAGCCGGCTTGGGGGTCCTAATGAAAAACTGTTTTTT. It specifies CASRLGGPNEKLFF. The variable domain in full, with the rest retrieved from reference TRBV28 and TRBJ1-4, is DVKVTQSSRYLVKRTGEKVFLECVQDMDHENMFWYRQDPGLGLRLIYFSYDVKMKEKGDIPEGYSVSREKKERFSLILESASTNQTSMYLCASRLGGPNEKLFFGSGTQLSVL.

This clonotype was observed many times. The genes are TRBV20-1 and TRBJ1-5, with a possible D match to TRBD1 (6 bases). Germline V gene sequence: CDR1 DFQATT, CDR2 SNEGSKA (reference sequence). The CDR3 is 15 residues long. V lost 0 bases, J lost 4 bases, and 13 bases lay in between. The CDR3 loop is CSARDSTGRNQPQHF. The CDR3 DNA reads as TGCAGTGCTAGAGATAGTACAGGGCGGAATCAGCCCCAGCATTTT.

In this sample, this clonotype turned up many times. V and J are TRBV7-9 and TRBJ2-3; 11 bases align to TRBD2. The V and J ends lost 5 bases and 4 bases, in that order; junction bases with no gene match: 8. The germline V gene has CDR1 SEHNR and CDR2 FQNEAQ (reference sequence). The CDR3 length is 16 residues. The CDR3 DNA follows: TGTGCCAGCAGCAGAACTAGCGGGAGCGGTGCAGATACGCAGTATTTT. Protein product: CASSRTSGSGADTQYF.

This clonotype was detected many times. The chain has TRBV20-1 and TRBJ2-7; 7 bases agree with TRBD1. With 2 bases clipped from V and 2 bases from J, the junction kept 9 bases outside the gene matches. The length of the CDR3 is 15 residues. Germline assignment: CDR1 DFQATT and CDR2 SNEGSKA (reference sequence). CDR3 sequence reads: CSARPPTGATYEQYF. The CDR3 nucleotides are TGCAGTGCTAGACCCCCTACAGGGGCTACCTACGAGCAGTACTTC.

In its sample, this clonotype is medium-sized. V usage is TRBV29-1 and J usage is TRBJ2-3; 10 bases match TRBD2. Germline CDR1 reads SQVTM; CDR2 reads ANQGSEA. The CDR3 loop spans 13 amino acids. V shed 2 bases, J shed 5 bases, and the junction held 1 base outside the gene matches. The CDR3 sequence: CSVESSGGDTQYF. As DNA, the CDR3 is TGCAGCGTTGAATCTAGCGGGGGAGATACGCAGTATTTT.

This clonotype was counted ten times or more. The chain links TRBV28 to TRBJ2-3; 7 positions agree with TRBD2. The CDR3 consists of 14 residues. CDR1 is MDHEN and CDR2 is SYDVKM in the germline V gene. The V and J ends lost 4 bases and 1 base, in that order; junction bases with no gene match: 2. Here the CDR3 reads CASSYRGGTDTQYF. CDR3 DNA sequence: TGTGCCAGCAGTTACCGGGGGGGCACAGATACGCAGTATTTT.

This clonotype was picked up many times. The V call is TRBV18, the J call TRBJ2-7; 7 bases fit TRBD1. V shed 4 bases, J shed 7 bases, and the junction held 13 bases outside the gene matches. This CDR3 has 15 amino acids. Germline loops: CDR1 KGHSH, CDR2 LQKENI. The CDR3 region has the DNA TGTGCCAGCTCACTTTCCCAGGGGGTTGGTAATGAGCAGTACTTC. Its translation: CASSLSQGVGNEQYF.

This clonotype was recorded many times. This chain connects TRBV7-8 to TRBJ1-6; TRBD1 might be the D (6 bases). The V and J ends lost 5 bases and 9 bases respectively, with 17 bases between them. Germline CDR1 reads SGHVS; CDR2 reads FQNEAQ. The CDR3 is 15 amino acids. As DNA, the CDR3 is TGTGCCAGCAGCCAGGCGACAGGAGGCGGTTCACCCCTCCACTTT. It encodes CASSQATGGGSPLHF.

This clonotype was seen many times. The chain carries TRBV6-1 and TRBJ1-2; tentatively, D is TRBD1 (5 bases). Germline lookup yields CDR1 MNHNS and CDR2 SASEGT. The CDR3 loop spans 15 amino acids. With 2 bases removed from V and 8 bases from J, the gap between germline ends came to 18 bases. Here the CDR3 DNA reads TGTGCCAGCAGTGAACTGGCAGGGAGGACGAAAGGCTACACCTTC. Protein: CASSELAGRTKGYTF.

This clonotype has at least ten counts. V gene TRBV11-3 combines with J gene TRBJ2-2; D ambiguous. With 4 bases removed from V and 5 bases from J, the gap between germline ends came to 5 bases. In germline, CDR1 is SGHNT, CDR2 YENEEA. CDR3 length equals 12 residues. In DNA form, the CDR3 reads TGTGCCAGCAGCTCAAAAACCGGGGAGCTGTTTTTT. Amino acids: CASSSKTGELFF.

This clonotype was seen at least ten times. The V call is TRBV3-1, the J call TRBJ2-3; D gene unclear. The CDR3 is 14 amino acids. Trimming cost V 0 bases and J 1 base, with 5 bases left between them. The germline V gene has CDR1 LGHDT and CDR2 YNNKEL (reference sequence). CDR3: CASSQEPRTDTQYF. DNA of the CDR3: TGTGCCAGCAGCCAAGAACCCCGCACAGATACGCAGTATTTT.

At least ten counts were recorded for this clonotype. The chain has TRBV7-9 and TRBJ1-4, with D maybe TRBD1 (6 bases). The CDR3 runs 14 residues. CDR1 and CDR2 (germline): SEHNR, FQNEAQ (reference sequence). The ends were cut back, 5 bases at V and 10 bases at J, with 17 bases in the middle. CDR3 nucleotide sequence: TGTGCCAGCAGCGATAATTCCAAGGGGGGAAAACTGTTTTTT. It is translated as CASSDNSKGGKLFF.

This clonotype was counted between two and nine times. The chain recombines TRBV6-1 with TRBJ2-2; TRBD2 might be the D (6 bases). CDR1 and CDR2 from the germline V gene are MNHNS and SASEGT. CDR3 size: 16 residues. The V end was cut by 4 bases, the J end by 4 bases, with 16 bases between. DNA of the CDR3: TGTGCCAGCAGTGGTACGCCCGGGACTCCCACCGGGGAGCTGTTTTTT. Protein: CASSGTPGTPTGELFF.